Listed below are T cell receptor beta chains from one sample, sequenced in a study of metastatic and nonmetastatic thyroid tumors. TCRdb re-clonotyped the PCR reads via MiXCR. The table lists about 93,000 clones, roughly 13% of them singletons. The source material was blood. The source is a female donor with papillary thyroid cancer or a benign thyroid nodule (not recorded which). Some clones in this sample may be carry-over from other donors' samples. Each CDR3 is given with its conserved first and last residue. A D gene is named only where the DNA matches it firmly. Rows give clone size only sometimes, using once, few, many, or a class for an expanded clone.

j_gene | v_gene | d_gene | abundance | CDR3aa | CDR3nt
TRBJ1-5 | TRBV7-2 | NA | many | CASSLDRQPQHF | TGTGCCAGCAGCTTAGACAGGCAGCCCCAGCATTTT
TRBJ1-1 | TRBV4-2 | NA | NA | CASSQESTEAFF | TGTGCCAGCAGCCAAGAGTCCACTGAAGCTTTCTTT
TRBJ2-3 | TRBV6-4 | TRBD2 | many | CASSDTAGKGDTQYF | TGTGCCAGCAGTGATACAGCGGGAAAGGGAGATACGCAGTATTTT
TRBJ2-1 | TRBV30 | TRBD2 | few | CAWSVLAGGPYNEQFF | TGTGCCTGGAGTGTTCTAGCGGGAGGGCCCTACAATGAGCAGTTCTTC
TRBJ1-2 | TRBV29-1 | TRBD1 | NA | CSVRGQGAADYGYTF | TGCAGCGTTAGGGGACAGGGGGCGGCTGACTATGGCTACACCTTC
TRBJ1-1 | TRBV5-1 | NA | many | CASSLGPPGRNVGSTEAFF | TGCGCCAGCAGCTTGGGACCCCCGGGACGGAATGTGGGTAGCACTGAAGCTTTCTTT
TRBJ1-6 | TRBV19 | NA | many | CASSRSNSPLHF | TGTGCCAGTAGTCGGTCTAATTCACCCCTCCACTTT
TRBJ2-7 | TRBV5-1 | TRBD1 | many | CASKIGTASSYEQYF | TGCGCCAGCAAAATAGGGACAGCGAGCTCCTACGAGCAGTACTTC
TRBJ1-4 | TRBV7-9 | NA | many | CASSSQGEKLFF | TGTGCCAGCAGCTCACAGGGTGAAAAACTGTTTTTT
TRBJ2-7 | TRBV20-1 | TRBD1 | many | CSAPPGTGGGEQYF | TGCAGTGCGCCCCCCGGGACAGGGGGCGGCGAGCAGTACTTC
TRBJ2-3 | TRBV24-1 | TRBD2 | many | CATSDFGSGRPTDTQYF | TGTGCCACCAGTGATTTTGGCAGCGGGAGGCCCACAGATACGCAGTATTTT
TRBJ2-7 | TRBV2 | NA | many | CASSEADSSMKQYF | TGTGCCAGCAGTGAGGCGGACAGCAGTATGAAGCAGTACTTC
TRBJ2-7 | TRBV4-1 | NA | many | CASSQESGPTYEQYF | TGCGCCAGCAGCCAAGAAAGCGGGCCGACCTACGAGCAGTACTTC
TRBJ2-6 | TRBV2 | NA | many | CGLRETGANVLTF | TGTGGCCTGCGCGAGACTGGGGCCAACGTCCTGACTTTC
TRBJ2-3 | TRBV6-2/TRBV6-3 | NA | NA | CASSCGVTSTDTQYF | TGTGCCAGCAGTTGCGGCGTTACCTCCACAGATACGCAGTATTTT
TRBJ2-1 | TRBV7-2 | TRBD2 | NA | CASSLFFSNSGTSGTNEQFF | TGTGCCAGCAGCTTATTCTTTTCGAACTCCGGGACTAGCGGGACCAATGAGCAGTTCTTC
TRBJ2-6 | TRBV20-1 | NA | many | CSATGAFSGANVLTF | TGCAGTGCTACCGGGGCCTTCTCTGGGGCCAACGTCCTGACTTTC
TRBJ2-2 | TRBV20-1 | NA | many | CSATPYGRITGELFF | TGCAGTGCCACCCCCTACGGGAGAATCACCGGGGAGCTGTTTTTT
TRBJ2-7 | TRBV6-2/TRBV6-3 | NA | few | CASSHPPGIFGEQYF | TGTGCCAGCAGCCATCCCCCAGGGATTTTTGGCGAGCAGTACTTC
TRBJ2-7 | TRBV5-1 | NA | many | CASSLGGRQATYEQYF | TGCGCCAGCAGCTTGGGGGGACGGCAGGCAACCTACGAGCAGTACTTC
TRBJ2-3 | TRBV20-1 | NA | many | CSARDLGEAHTDTQYF | TGCAGTGCTAGAGATTTGGGGGAGGCTCACACAGATACGCAGTATTTT
TRBJ2-1 | TRBV20-1 | TRBD2 | NA | CSALPLLAGGLDEQFF | TGCAGTGCCCTACCTTTACTAGCGGGAGGTTTGGATGAGCAGTTCTTC